This record covers a single TCR beta chain. Its antigen is currently unknown. The germline gives CDR1 KGHSH, CDR2 LQKENI. Trimming took 6 bases from V and 2 from J; bases not matched to a gene: 13. This CDR3 region has 16 residues. This entry is derived from a study of OX40 agonist ivuxolimab in advanced cancers. Findings of the study overall: The investigators did not determine what antigen specificity the expanded peripheral T cells had. Researchers report that CD8+ T cells had, on average, more expanded clones than CD4+.

Data came from immunoSEQ multiplex PCR; TCRdb stores just in-frame clones and leaves some out. Counted here are approximately 99,000 clones, around 94% occurring once; the ten biggest clones make up approximately 0.18%. This sequence was found in an adult with an advanced solid tumor such as melanoma, head and neck, liver or kidney cancer. Source: CD4+ or CD8+ T cells sorted from blood, taken in a trial of the OX40 agonist ivuxolimab. This chain uses TRBV18 with TRBJ2-7; 7 bases align to TRBD2. CDR3 in DNA: TGTGCCAGCTCCCCCACGTCCCAGCGGGGCGCCTACGAGCAGTACTTC. It is translated as CASSPTSQRGAYEQYF. The full variable domain, with the rest looked up from reference TRBV18 and TRBJ2-7, is NAGVMQNPRHLVRRRGQEARLRCSPMKGHSHVYWYRQLPEEGLKFMVYLQKENIIDESGMPKERFSAEFPKEGPSILRIQQVVRGDSAAYFCASSPTSQRGAYEQYFGPGTRLTVT.